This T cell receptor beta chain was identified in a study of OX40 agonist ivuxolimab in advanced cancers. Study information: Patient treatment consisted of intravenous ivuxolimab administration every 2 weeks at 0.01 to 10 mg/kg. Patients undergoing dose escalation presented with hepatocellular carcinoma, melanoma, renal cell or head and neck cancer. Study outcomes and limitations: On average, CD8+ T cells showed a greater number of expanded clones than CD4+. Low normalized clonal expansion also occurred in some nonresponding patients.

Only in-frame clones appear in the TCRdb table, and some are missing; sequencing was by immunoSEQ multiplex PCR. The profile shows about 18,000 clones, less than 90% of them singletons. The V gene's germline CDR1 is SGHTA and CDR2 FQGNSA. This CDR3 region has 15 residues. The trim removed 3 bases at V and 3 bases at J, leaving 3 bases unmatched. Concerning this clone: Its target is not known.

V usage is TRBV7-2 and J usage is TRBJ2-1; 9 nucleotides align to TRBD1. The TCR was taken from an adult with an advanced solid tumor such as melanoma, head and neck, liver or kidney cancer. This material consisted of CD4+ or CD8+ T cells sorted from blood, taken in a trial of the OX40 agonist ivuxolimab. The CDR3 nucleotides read TGTGCCAGCAGCTTGTGGGACAGGGACTACAATGAGCAGTTCTTC. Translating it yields CASSLWDRDYNEQFF.